Listed below are T cell receptor beta chains from one sample, sequenced in a study of T cells in localized non-small cell lung cancer. Generated by immunoSEQ multiplex PCR, the TCRdb table keeps only in-frame clones and is missing some. The sample has 40,000 or so clones; 75% to 90% are singletons. The source was peripheral blood, collected before any cancer treatment. Receptor source: a man between 40 and 70 years old with stage I lung adenocarcinoma. Each CDR3 is given with its conserved first and last residue. The D gene is left open where the match is weak. Size values are once, few and many counts, or a class for expanded clones, and some rows have none.

V gene: TRBV6-1; clone size: NA; CDR3 length: 14; J gene: TRBJ2-7; D gene: NA; CDR3 DNA: TGTGCCAGCAGTGTTTATCGGATCTCCTACGAGCAGTACTTC; CDR3 protein: CASSVYRISYEQYF
V gene: TRBV7-9; clone size: NA; CDR3 length: 14; J gene: TRBJ2-5; D gene: TRBD1; CDR3 DNA: TGTGCCAGCAGCCCATCAGGGGGCAGTGAGACCCAGTACTTC; CDR3 protein: CASSPSGGSETQYF
V gene: TRBV6-5; clone size: NA; CDR3 length: 16; J gene: TRBJ2-1; D gene: NA; CDR3 DNA: TGTGCCAGCAGTTACTCCGGGACACCCGTCGATAATGAGCAGTTCTTC; CDR3 protein: CASSYSGTPVDNEQFF
V gene: TRBV18; clone size: NA; CDR3 length: 14; J gene: TRBJ2-1; D gene: TRBD1; CDR3 DNA: TGTGCCAGCTCACTTCGGACAGGCTACAATGAGCAGTTCTTC; CDR3 protein: CASSLRTGYNEQFF
V gene: TRBV7-2; clone size: NA; CDR3 length: 15; J gene: TRBJ2-1; D gene: NA; CDR3 DNA: TGTGCCAGCAGCTTAATGTCAGGTACCTACAATGAGCAGTTCTTC; CDR3 protein: CASSLMSGTYNEQFF
V gene: TRBV6-1; clone size: NA; CDR3 length: 16; J gene: TRBJ1-3; D gene: NA; CDR3 DNA: TGTGCCAGCAGTGAAGCCCTATTCGGCTCTGGAAACACCATATATTTT; CDR3 protein: CASSEALFGSGNTIYF
V gene: TRBV18; clone size: few; CDR3 length: 20; J gene: TRBJ2-5; D gene: TRBD2; CDR3 DNA: TGTGCCAGCTCACCTACGATAATTGCTCGTAGCGGGAGGGGTCGGGAGACCCAGTACTTC; CDR3 protein: CASSPTIIARSGRGRETQYF
V gene: TRBV7-9; clone size: NA; CDR3 length: 15; J gene: TRBJ2-7; D gene: NA; CDR3 DNA: TGTGCCAGCAGCCCTGCCCCTGGGGCCCAATACGAGCAGTACTTC; CDR3 protein: CASSPAPGAQYEQYF
V gene: TRBV5-1; clone size: once; CDR3 length: 13; J gene: TRBJ1-1; D gene: NA; CDR3 DNA: TGCGCCAGCAGCTTGGAACGGGGGGGTGAAGCTTTCTTT; CDR3 protein: CASSLERGGEAFF
V gene: TRBV18; clone size: NA; CDR3 length: 12; J gene: TRBJ1-1; D gene: NA; CDR3 DNA: TGTGCCAGCTCACCACCGAACAGAGAAGCTTTCTTT; CDR3 protein: CASSPPNREAFF
V gene: TRBV5-1; clone size: NA; CDR3 length: 16; J gene: TRBJ2-5; D gene: NA; CDR3 DNA: TGCGCCAGCAGCCCCAGGGGGGGCCGCTTTCAAGAGACCCAGTACTTC; CDR3 protein: CASSPRGGRFQETQYF
V gene: TRBV7-2; clone size: NA; CDR3 length: 15; J gene: TRBJ2-3; D gene: TRBD2; CDR3 DNA: TGTGCCAGCAGACCAGCGGGGTCTAGCACAGATACGCAGTATTTT; CDR3 protein: CASRPAGSSTDTQYF
V gene: TRBV2; clone size: NA; CDR3 length: 13; J gene: TRBJ1-5; D gene: NA; CDR3 DNA: TGTGCCAGCAGTGAATATCTGGGTTCCCCCCAGCATTTT; CDR3 protein: CASSEYLGSPQHF